Listed below are T cell receptor beta chains from one sample, sequenced in a study of tumor-infiltrating lymphocytes in primary liver carcinoma. TCRdb used MiXCR to reprocess the multiplex PCR reads, holding one entry per CDR3 protein. The sample carries fewer than 250,000 distinct CDR3 sequences, around four fifths recorded once. Source material: tumor tissue from primary liver carcinoma. Source of these receptors: a middle-aged man with primary liver carcinoma and hepatitis B virus infection. The CDR3 runs from the conserved cysteine through the conserved F or W. The D gene is left open where the match is weak. Some rows mark clone size as missing; the rest say once, few, many or name a class of expanded clone.

v_call: TRBV11-1
d_call: -
clone_size: -
j_call: TRBJ2-7
cdr3_nt: TGTACCAGCAGGGGTAAGCGATCCGACGAGCAGTACTTC
cdr3_aa: CTSRGKRSDEQYF

v_call: TRBV7-9
d_call: -
clone_size: once
j_call: TRBJ1-2
cdr3_nt: TGTGCCAGCTGCGCGCAAGGAACTAACTGTGGCTACACCTTC
cdr3_aa: CASCAQGTNCGYTF

v_call: TRBV11-3
d_call: -
clone_size: -
j_call: TRBJ2-3
cdr3_nt: TGTGCCAGCAGCTTCTCCTCCGTGGGCCTAGGGGGAGATACGCAGTATTTT
cdr3_aa: CASSFSSVGLGGDTQYF

v_call: TRBV7-8
d_call: TRBD1
clone_size: -
j_call: TRBJ2-3
cdr3_nt: TGTGCCTGCAGCTCCGGTCGGACAGGCCAAAGCACAGATACGCAATATTTT
cdr3_aa: CACSSGRTGQSTDTQYF

v_call: TRBV11-2
d_call: -
clone_size: -
j_call: TRBJ2-2
cdr3_nt: TGTGCCAGCAGAAGAGGGGACTGGAGGGCGAACACCGGGGAGCTGTTTTTT
cdr3_aa: CASRRGDWRANTGELFF

v_call: TRBV12-3/TRBV12-4
d_call: -
clone_size: -
j_call: TRBJ2-7
cdr3_nt: TGTGCCAGCAGTTTATTGGGGGGCCTAAGACCCTACGAGCAATACTTC
cdr3_aa: CASSLLGGLRPYEQYF

v_call: TRBV4-3
d_call: -
clone_size: -
j_call: TRBJ1-6
cdr3_nt: TGCACCAGCACCCAAGATGGGGGCAGGGTCTCTTTCAATTCACCCCTCCACTTT
cdr3_aa: CTSTQDGGRVSFNSPLHF

v_call: TRBV29-1
d_call: -
clone_size: once
j_call: TRBJ2-2
cdr3_nt: TGTAGCGTTGAAGCGAACACCGGGGAGATGTTTTTT
cdr3_aa: CSVEANTGEMFF

v_call: TRBV29-1
d_call: -
clone_size: -
j_call: TRBJ1-1
cdr3_nt: TGCAGCATTGAAGGGAGTGGCCGGGCAGCTCTCTTT
cdr3_aa: CSIEGSGRAALF

v_call: TRBV29-1
d_call: -
clone_size: -
j_call: TRBJ2-2
cdr3_nt: TGCAGCGTTGCACAAAAATCGACCGGGGAGCTGCTTTTT
cdr3_aa: CSVAQKSTGELLF

v_call: TRBV29-1
d_call: -
clone_size: -
j_call: TRBJ2-5
cdr3_nt: TGCAGCATGCCACACGGATGGACGACCCAGTACTTC
cdr3_aa: CSMPHGWTTQYF

v_call: TRBV7-2
d_call: TRBD2
clone_size: -
j_call: TRBJ2-2
cdr3_nt: TGTGCCAGCAGCATACCGAGGCTAGCGGGCACCAACACCGGGGAGCTGTTTTTT
cdr3_aa: CASSIPRLAGTNTGELFF

v_call: TRBV7-8
d_call: -
clone_size: -
j_call: TRBJ1-2
cdr3_nt: TGTGCCTGCAGCTTAACCGCAAGGGGCCATGGCTACACCTTC
cdr3_aa: CACSLTARGHGYTF

v_call: TRBV6-2/TRBV6-3
d_call: -
clone_size: -
j_call: TRBJ2-7
cdr3_nt: TGTGCCAGCAACATCGGGAACGTATACGAGCAGTATTTC
cdr3_aa: CASNIGNVYEQYF

v_call: TRBV11-3
d_call: -
clone_size: -
j_call: TRBJ2-1
cdr3_nt: TGTGCCAGAAGCTCAGGTGTCTCGAACAATGAGCAGTTCTTC
cdr3_aa: CARSSGVSNNEQFF

v_call: TRBV29-1
d_call: -
clone_size: once
j_call: TRBJ2-7
cdr3_nt: TGCAGCGCCATGACATATGTGACCGGCACTCCCTATGAGCAGTACTTC
cdr3_aa: CSAMTYVTGTPYEQYF

v_call: TRBV18
d_call: -
clone_size: many
j_call: TRBJ1-4
cdr3_nt: TGTGCCAGCTCACGTAACTGGGATGAAAAACTGTTTTTT
cdr3_aa: CASSRNWDEKLFF

v_call: TRBV6-5
d_call: TRBD2
clone_size: -
j_call: TRBJ2-2
cdr3_nt: TGTGCCAGCAGTTCCGCGGGACTATCTGGAGGGGAGCTGTTTTTT
cdr3_aa: CASSSAGLSGGELFF

v_call: TRBV7-8
d_call: -
clone_size: once
j_call: TRBJ2-7
cdr3_nt: TGTGCCAGCAGCTTAAGCAGGGTGACCTACTTCGAGCTGTACTTC
cdr3_aa: CASSLSRVTYFELYF

v_call: TRBV11-2
d_call: TRBD2
clone_size: -
j_call: TRBJ2-1
cdr3_nt: TGTGCCAACAGGTACCCCGGGACTAGCGCTAGCAATGAGCAGTTCTTC
cdr3_aa: CANRYPGTSASNEQFF

v_call: TRBV28
d_call: TRBD2
clone_size: -
j_call: TRBJ2-7
cdr3_nt: TGTGCCAACAGTCGGGGGGAACTACATTACGAGCAGTACTTC
cdr3_aa: CANSRGELHYEQYF

v_call: TRBV4-1
d_call: -
clone_size: -
j_call: TRBJ2-1
cdr3_nt: TGCGCCAGCAGCCCAGCAGGGGGAGGCGGCAATGAGCAGTTCTTC
cdr3_aa: CASSPAGGGGNEQFF

v_call: TRBV2
d_call: -
clone_size: once
j_call: TRBJ2-3
cdr3_nt: TGTGGCAGTGTAGCCCTAGGAAGTACCAGCACAGATACGCAGTATTTT
cdr3_aa: CGSVALGSTSTDTQYF

v_call: TRBV7-9
d_call: -
clone_size: -
j_call: TRBJ1-2
cdr3_nt: TGTGCCAGCAGATGGGGTAGGGGGTTTCATGACTACACCTTC
cdr3_aa: CASRWGRGFHDYTF

v_call: TRBV28
d_call: -
clone_size: once
j_call: TRBJ2-7
cdr3_nt: TGTGCCAGCAGTCACCCATTCTCCTACGAGCAGTACTTC
cdr3_aa: CASSHPFSYEQYF

v_call: TRBV6-5
d_call: TRBD1
clone_size: once
j_call: TRBJ2-2
cdr3_nt: TGTTCCAGCACTCCCACAGGGGCGGACGGGGAGCTGTTTTTT
cdr3_aa: CSSTPTGADGELFF

v_call: TRBV28
d_call: TRBD2
clone_size: -
j_call: TRBJ2-7
cdr3_nt: TGTGCCAGCAGTTCCCCCAGACTAGCGAGCCCCTACGAACAGTACTTC
cdr3_aa: CASSSPRLASPYEQYF

v_call: TRBV4-2
d_call: -
clone_size: few
j_call: TRBJ2-1
cdr3_nt: TGTGCCAGCAGCCAAGAACTAGAAAAGATTGAGCAGTTCTTC
cdr3_aa: CASSQELEKIEQFF

v_call: TRBV7-9
d_call: TRBD2
clone_size: -
j_call: TRBJ2-4
cdr3_nt: TGTGCCAGCAGCTCTGGACTAGCGGGAATTCCCAACTTC
cdr3_aa: CASSSGLAGIPNF

v_call: TRBV5-1
d_call: -
clone_size: -
j_call: TRBJ2-3
cdr3_nt: TGCGCCAGCATCTCCAACAATCTCCCGGATACGCAGTATTTT
cdr3_aa: CASISNNLPDTQYF

v_call: TRBV14
d_call: -
clone_size: -
j_call: TRBJ2-3
cdr3_nt: TGTGCTAGCAGCCGAGGATACACAGATACACACTATTTT
cdr3_aa: CASSRGYTDTHYF

v_call: TRBV5-1
d_call: TRBD2
clone_size: many
j_call: TRBJ2-7
cdr3_nt: TGTGCCAGCAGCAGAGCGGGGGGCTACGAGCAGTACTTC
cdr3_aa: CASSRAGGYEQYF

v_call: TRBV14
d_call: -
clone_size: once
j_call: TRBJ1-1
cdr3_nt: TGTGCCAGCAATCAAGCAAATTTGAACACTGAAGCTTTCTTT
cdr3_aa: CASNQANLNTEAFF

v_call: TRBV29-1
d_call: -
clone_size: -
j_call: TRBJ1-4
cdr3_nt: TGCAACGTTGGGCATGAAAAACTGTCTTTT
cdr3_aa: CNVGHEKLSF

v_call: TRBV12-3/TRBV12-4
d_call: -
clone_size: -
j_call: TRBJ1-1
cdr3_nt: TGTCCCAGCGGTAGTACAGGTTCGAACACTGAAGCTTTCTTT
cdr3_aa: CPSGSTGSNTEAFF

v_call: TRBV5-5
d_call: -
clone_size: -
j_call: TRBJ1-5
cdr3_nt: TGTGCCAGCGGCTTGGCCGGCTCCTTTGGGCAGCCCCAGCATTTT
cdr3_aa: CASGLAGSFGQPQHF

v_call: TRBV4-3
d_call: -
clone_size: -
j_call: TRBJ1-1
cdr3_nt: TGCGCCAGCAGCCGAAAGTTCGGGAAAAGAACTGAAGCTTTCTTT
cdr3_aa: CASSRKFGKRTEAFF

v_call: TRBV29-1
d_call: TRBD2
clone_size: once
j_call: TRBJ2-3
cdr3_nt: TGCAGCGTTGGCTACGCGGGAGCGTCAGAGACGCAATATTTT
cdr3_aa: CSVGYAGASETQYF

v_call: TRBV13
d_call: -
clone_size: -
j_call: TRBJ2-7
cdr3_nt: TGTGCCAGCAGCCCCCGGGCCTACGAGCAGTACTTC
cdr3_aa: CASSPRAYEQYF

v_call: TRBV28
d_call: -
clone_size: -
j_call: TRBJ2-1
cdr3_nt: TGTGCCAGCAGTTTAATTGGGGCATATAGGAATGAACAGTTCTTC
cdr3_aa: CASSLIGAYRNEQFF

v_call: TRBV13
d_call: -
clone_size: -
j_call: TRBJ2-4
cdr3_nt: TGTGCCAGCAGCCTAGTGACGGGACGGTTACAAAACATTCAGTACTTC
cdr3_aa: CASSLVTGRLQNIQYF

v_call: TRBV5-4
d_call: TRBD1
clone_size: many
j_call: TRBJ2-1
cdr3_nt: TGTGCCAGCAGCTTTGACAGGGGGCTTTCCTACAATGAGCAGTTCTTC
cdr3_aa: CASSFDRGLSYNEQFF

v_call: TRBV6-1
d_call: -
clone_size: -
j_call: TRBJ2-1
cdr3_nt: TGTGCCAGCACTGAAAGTTCCGGGGCGCCGAGAGGCAATGATCAGTTCTTC
cdr3_aa: CASTESSGAPRGNDQFF

v_call: TRBV5-5
d_call: TRBD2
clone_size: -
j_call: TRBJ2-4
cdr3_nt: TGTGTCAGCGGCCTAGCGGGAGGGCTGGGGGACATTCAGTACTTC
cdr3_aa: CVSGLAGGLGDIQYF

v_call: TRBV6-2/TRBV6-3
d_call: TRBD1
clone_size: -
j_call: TRBJ2-1
cdr3_nt: TGTGACAGCAGTACGCCGGGACAGGGCTCCTACAATGAGCAGTTCTTC
cdr3_aa: CDSSTPGQGSYNEQFF

v_call: TRBV6-1
d_call: TRBD2
clone_size: -
j_call: TRBJ2-7
cdr3_nt: TGTGCCATCAGTGAAGTACGAACTAGCGGGAAGTATGAGCAGTACTTC
cdr3_aa: CAISEVRTSGKYEQYF

v_call: TRBV4-2
d_call: TRBD2
clone_size: -
j_call: TRBJ2-1
cdr3_nt: TGTGCCAGCAGCCTGACGACTAGCTGTAGGGACAATGAGCAGTTCTTC
cdr3_aa: CASSLTTSCRDNEQFF

v_call: TRBV4-1
d_call: TRBD2
clone_size: -
j_call: TRBJ2-1
cdr3_nt: TGCGCCAACAGGCCCGATCTAGCGGTGGCTTACAATGAGCAGTTCTTC
cdr3_aa: CANRPDLAVAYNEQFF

v_call: TRBV12-3/TRBV12-4
d_call: -
clone_size: -
j_call: TRBJ1-4
cdr3_nt: TGTGCCAGCAGTTCAGCGGATACTGAAAAACTGTTTTTT
cdr3_aa: CASSSADTEKLFF

v_call: TRBV29-1
d_call: TRBD1
clone_size: -
j_call: TRBJ2-3
cdr3_nt: TGCAGTGTTTCCGGGACAGGGGCGTCAGAAAGGCAGTATTTT
cdr3_aa: CSVSGTGASERQYF

v_call: TRBV5-4
d_call: -
clone_size: -
j_call: TRBJ2-2
cdr3_nt: TGTCCCAGCAGCTTGGTGAGTGGGAGCAACACCGGGGAGCTGTCTTTT
cdr3_aa: CPSSLVSGSNTGELSF

v_call: TRBV11-1
d_call: -
clone_size: -
j_call: TRBJ1-6
cdr3_nt: TGTGCCAGCAGCCACACTGGTTTCGCCCTCCACTTT
cdr3_aa: CASSHTGFALHF